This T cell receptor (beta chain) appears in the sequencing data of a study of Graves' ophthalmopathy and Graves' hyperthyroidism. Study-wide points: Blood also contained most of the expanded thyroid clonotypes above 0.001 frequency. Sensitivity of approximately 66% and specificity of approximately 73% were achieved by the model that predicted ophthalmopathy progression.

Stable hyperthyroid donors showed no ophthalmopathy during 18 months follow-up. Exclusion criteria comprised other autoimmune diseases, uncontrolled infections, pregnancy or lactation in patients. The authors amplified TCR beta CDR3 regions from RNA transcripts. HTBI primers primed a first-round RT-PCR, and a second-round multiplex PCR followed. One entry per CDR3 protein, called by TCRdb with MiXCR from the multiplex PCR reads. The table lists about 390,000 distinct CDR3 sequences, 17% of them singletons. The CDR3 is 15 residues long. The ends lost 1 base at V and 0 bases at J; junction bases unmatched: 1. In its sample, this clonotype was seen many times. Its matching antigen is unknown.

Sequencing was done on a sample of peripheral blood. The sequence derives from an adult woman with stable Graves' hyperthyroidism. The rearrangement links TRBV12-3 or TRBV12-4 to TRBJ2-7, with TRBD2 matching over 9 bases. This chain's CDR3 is CASSLGGRVSYEQYF. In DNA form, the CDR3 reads TGTGCCAGCAGTTTAGGCGGGAGGGTCTCCTACGAGCAGTACTTC.